These T cell receptor beta chains were read from a single sample in a study of spatial heterogeneity in lung cancer. TCRdb recomputed calls from the 5' RACE reads with MiXCR, one row per CDR3 protein. This table has some 64,000 distinct CDR3 sequences, around 8.2% appearing once. Sequences were derived from PBMCs, sampled at surgery. These TCRs come from a female donor with early-stage non-small cell lung cancer. Each CDR3 is given with its conserved first and last residue. The D gene is left open where the match is weak. Part of the rows lack a size; the others show once, few, many or a class for expanded clones.

V gene: TRBV18
D gene: .
clone size: few
J gene: TRBJ1-4
CDR3 DNA: TGTGCCAGCTCCCTCGACAATGAAAAACTGTTTTTT
CDR3 protein: CASSLDNEKLFF

V gene: TRBV5-1
D gene: .
clone size: many
J gene: TRBJ2-3
CDR3 DNA: TGCGCCAGCAGCTTGGAGGGACAACCCAGCACAGATACGCAGTATTTT
CDR3 protein: CASSLEGQPSTDTQYF

V gene: TRBV6-5
D gene: TRBD2
clone size: .
J gene: TRBJ2-1
CDR3 DNA: TGTGCCAGCAGTTACGGAACAGGGGAATTAATTGCGGGAGGGAATGAGCAGTTCTTC
CDR3 protein: CASSYGTGELIAGGNEQFF

V gene: TRBV11-2
D gene: .
clone size: .
J gene: TRBJ2-7
CDR3 DNA: TGTGCCAGCAGCTTAGACAGGGTGAGAGAGCAGTACTTC
CDR3 protein: CASSLDRVREQYF

V gene: TRBV12-3/TRBV12-4
D gene: .
clone size: many
J gene: TRBJ2-6
CDR3 DNA: TGTGCCAGCACCGGTAGGATCAACGTCCTGACTTTC
CDR3 protein: CASTGRINVLTF

V gene: TRBV20-1
D gene: .
clone size: many
J gene: TRBJ1-1
CDR3 DNA: TGCAGTGCTAGAGTGCGTACCATAAGGAACACTGAAGCTTTCTTT
CDR3 protein: CSARVRTIRNTEAFF

V gene: TRBV10-3
D gene: TRBD2
clone size: .
J gene: TRBJ2-1
CDR3 DNA: TGTGCCATCAGTGACGGGGTTAGCGGGGGCCAAACCTACAATGAGCAGTTCTTC
CDR3 protein: CAISDGVSGGQTYNEQFF

V gene: TRBV28
D gene: .
clone size: many
J gene: TRBJ2-7
CDR3 DNA: TGTGCCAGCAGTTTATCCGATGTCGAGCAGTACTTC
CDR3 protein: CASSLSDVEQYF

V gene: TRBV7-8
D gene: .
clone size: many
J gene: TRBJ2-3
CDR3 DNA: TGTGCCAGCAGCCCCCGGGACACAGATACGCAGTATTTT
CDR3 protein: CASSPRDTDTQYF

V gene: TRBV20-1
D gene: .
clone size: many
J gene: TRBJ1-1
CDR3 DNA: TGCAGTGCCGAAATCTTCAGCTTAATGAACACTGAAGCTTTCTTT
CDR3 protein: CSAEIFSLMNTEAFF

V gene: TRBV10-3
D gene: .
clone size: many
J gene: TRBJ1-5
CDR3 DNA: TGTGCCATCAGTGAGGTCGTAGGGGGAAATCATCCCCAGCATTTT
CDR3 protein: CAISEVVGGNHPQHF

V gene: TRBV7-9
D gene: .
clone size: .
J gene: TRBJ2-7
CDR3 DNA: TGTGCCAGCAGCTCAGCGAGGTTCCGGGGAGCATCCTACGAGCAGTACTTC
CDR3 protein: CASSSARFRGASYEQYF

V gene: TRBV6-2/TRBV6-3
D gene: .
clone size: .
J gene: TRBJ2-5
CDR3 DNA: TGTGCCAGCAGTTACCCCGGTAGGGGGAGTGGGCAAGAGACCCAGTACTTC
CDR3 protein: CASSYPGRGSGQETQYF

V gene: TRBV7-9
D gene: .
clone size: few
J gene: TRBJ1-2
CDR3 DNA: TGTGCCAGCAGCCCTTCCCCGAACTATGGCTACACCTTC
CDR3 protein: CASSPSPNYGYTF

V gene: TRBV9
D gene: .
clone size: many
J gene: TRBJ2-2
CDR3 DNA: TGTGCCAGCAGCGTAGCTGGCAGCCAGAACACCGGGGAGCTGTTTTTT
CDR3 protein: CASSVAGSQNTGELFF

V gene: TRBV28
D gene: .
clone size: many
J gene: TRBJ1-1
CDR3 DNA: TGTGCCAGCAGTCCCCTCCCCGAGAGGACTGAAGCTTTCTTT
CDR3 protein: CASSPLPERTEAFF

V gene: TRBV28
D gene: .
clone size: few
J gene: TRBJ2-7
CDR3 DNA: TGTGCCAGCTCCGGGGGACAGAACTACGAGCAGTACTTC
CDR3 protein: CASSGGQNYEQYF

V gene: TRBV3-1
D gene: .
clone size: once
J gene: TRBJ2-1
CDR3 DNA: TGTGCCAGCAGCCCGTCTCGAGGGGGGCGTGAGCAGTTCTTC
CDR3 protein: CASSPSRGGREQFF

V gene: TRBV13
D gene: .
clone size: many
J gene: TRBJ2-3
CDR3 DNA: TGTGCCAGCAGCTTAGGCGGTGAAAGCACAGATACGCAGTATTTT
CDR3 protein: CASSLGGESTDTQYF

V gene: TRBV28
D gene: .
clone size: .
J gene: TRBJ1-1
CDR3 DNA: TGTGCCAGCACCAACCGGAGGGGCACTGAAGCTTTCTTT
CDR3 protein: CASTNRRGTEAFF

V gene: TRBV5-1
D gene: TRBD1
clone size: many
J gene: TRBJ2-3
CDR3 DNA: TGCGCCAGCCGCGAGGGACAGACTTCCACAGATACGCAGTATTTT
CDR3 protein: CASREGQTSTDTQYF

V gene: TRBV28
D gene: TRBD2
clone size: few
J gene: TRBJ2-1
CDR3 DNA: TGTGCCAGCAGTGGACAGACTAGCGGGAAACCCAATGAGCAGTTCTTC
CDR3 protein: CASSGQTSGKPNEQFF

V gene: TRBV7-9
D gene: .
clone size: many
J gene: TRBJ2-5
CDR3 DNA: TGTGCCAGCAGCTTCCAAGAGACCCAGTACTTC
CDR3 protein: CASSFQETQYF

V gene: TRBV7-3
D gene: TRBD2
clone size: .
J gene: TRBJ2-7
CDR3 DNA: TGTGCCAGCCGCTTTAGGACTAGCGGGATCTACGAGCAGTACTTC
CDR3 protein: CASRFRTSGIYEQYF

V gene: TRBV9
D gene: .
clone size: many
J gene: TRBJ1-1
CDR3 DNA: TGTGCCAGCAGCCCGTGGGAGGGAACTGAAGCTTTCTTT
CDR3 protein: CASSPWEGTEAFF

V gene: TRBV21-1
D gene: .
clone size: many
J gene: TRBJ2-4
CDR3 DNA: TGTGCCAGCAGCAAACGGGATACCAACATTCAGTACTTC
CDR3 protein: CASSKRDTNIQYF

V gene: TRBV27
D gene: .
clone size: .
J gene: TRBJ2-5
CDR3 DNA: TGTGCCAGCAGTTTACCGGCGGAAGACCCGTACTTC
CDR3 protein: CASSLPAEDPYF

V gene: TRBV6-5
D gene: TRBD1
clone size: few
J gene: TRBJ2-1
CDR3 DNA: TGTGCCAGCAGTTACGGGACAGGGACTGAGCAGTTCTTC
CDR3 protein: CASSYGTGTEQFF

V gene: TRBV29-1
D gene: .
clone size: many
J gene: TRBJ2-4
CDR3 DNA: TGCAGCGTTGAAGATCTAAAAAACATTCAGTACTTC
CDR3 protein: CSVEDLKNIQYF

V gene: TRBV6-1
D gene: .
clone size: many
J gene: TRBJ1-5
CDR3 DNA: TGTGCCAGCAACCTCCTGGGGGGGAGTAATCAGCCCCAGCATTTT
CDR3 protein: CASNLLGGSNQPQHF

V gene: TRBV6-5
D gene: .
clone size: many
J gene: TRBJ1-1
CDR3 DNA: TGTGCCAGCTTGGTGAACACTGAAGCTTTCTTT
CDR3 protein: CASLVNTEAFF

V gene: TRBV20-1
D gene: .
clone size: many
J gene: TRBJ1-2
CDR3 DNA: TGCAGTGCTAGCGGGGTAGGGAGGGACTATGGCTACACCTTC
CDR3 protein: CSASGVGRDYGYTF

V gene: TRBV29-1
D gene: TRBD1
clone size: few
J gene: TRBJ1-1
CDR3 DNA: TGCAGCGTTCTGACAGGGATAGGAGCTGAAGCTTTCTTT
CDR3 protein: CSVLTGIGAEAFF

V gene: TRBV7-9
D gene: TRBD1
clone size: few
J gene: TRBJ2-3
CDR3 DNA: TGTGCCAGCAGCCAAGAGGGACAGAGCACAGATACGCAGTATTTT
CDR3 protein: CASSQEGQSTDTQYF

V gene: TRBV20-1
D gene: .
clone size: .
J gene: TRBJ2-6
CDR3 DNA: TGCAGTGCTAGAGTCGGCGGGGCCAACGTCCTGACTTTC
CDR3 protein: CSARVGGANVLTF

V gene: TRBV12-3/TRBV12-4
D gene: .
clone size: few
J gene: TRBJ1-4
CDR3 DNA: TGTGCCAGCAGACCCGCAGGGGTCGATGAAAAACTGTTTTTT
CDR3 protein: CASRPAGVDEKLFF

V gene: TRBV7-8
D gene: TRBD1
clone size: many
J gene: TRBJ2-1
CDR3 DNA: TGTGCCAGCAGCCCCAGTGGGGACAGATACAATGAGCAGTTCTTC
CDR3 protein: CASSPSGDRYNEQFF

V gene: TRBV20-1
D gene: TRBD2
clone size: many
J gene: TRBJ2-3
CDR3 DNA: TGCAGTGCTAGAGATCTCCTCTCTCCGGGAGGGGGAGATACGCAGTATTTT
CDR3 protein: CSARDLLSPGGGDTQYF

V gene: TRBV10-3
D gene: .
clone size: many
J gene: TRBJ2-3
CDR3 DNA: TGTGCCATCAGTGGGGACACGACAGATACGCAGTATTTT
CDR3 protein: CAISGDTTDTQYF

V gene: TRBV5-1
D gene: TRBD2
clone size: many
J gene: TRBJ2-1
CDR3 DNA: TGCGCCAGCAGCTTGGTAGTAGCGGGAGAGGATGAGCAGTTCTTC
CDR3 protein: CASSLVVAGEDEQFF

V gene: TRBV21-1
D gene: .
clone size: few
J gene: TRBJ2-2
CDR3 DNA: TGTGCCAGCAGCAAAGCTGGGCCCCCTCCGGATCCAGACAGGGGGGACACCGGGGAGCTGTTTTTT
CDR3 protein: CASSKAGPPPDPDRGDTGELFF

V gene: TRBV2
D gene: .
clone size: .
J gene: TRBJ2-7
CDR3 DNA: TGTGCCAGCCGATTCGGACAGGGAGGGTACGAGCAGTACTTC
CDR3 protein: CASRFGQGGYEQYF

V gene: TRBV7-9
D gene: TRBD2
clone size: many
J gene: TRBJ2-3
CDR3 DNA: TGTGCCAGCAGCTCCGGGAGGGAGCGGGGGGCCACAGATACGCAGTATTTT
CDR3 protein: CASSSGRERGATDTQYF

V gene: TRBV29-1
D gene: .
clone size: .
J gene: TRBJ2-1
CDR3 DNA: TGCAGCGTTGACTCACCTCACTACAATGAGCAGTTCTTC
CDR3 protein: CSVDSPHYNEQFF

V gene: TRBV5-6
D gene: TRBD1
clone size: .
J gene: TRBJ1-1
CDR3 DNA: TGTGCCAGCAGCTCCCGACAGGGGCGCACTGAAGCTTTCTTT
CDR3 protein: CASSSRQGRTEAFF

V gene: TRBV20-1
D gene: TRBD1
clone size: many
J gene: TRBJ1-5
CDR3 DNA: TGCAGTGCTAGAGATCAGGAGCTTATCAGGGGGAATCAGCCCCAGCATTTT
CDR3 protein: CSARDQELIRGNQPQHF

V gene: TRBV20-1
D gene: .
clone size: .
J gene: TRBJ1-5
CDR3 DNA: TGCAGTGTTAGAGATAAGGTCGGGGTTTGGGCGCTCCAGCATTTT
CDR3 protein: CSVRDKVGVWALQHF

V gene: TRBV7-7
D gene: TRBD2
clone size: few
J gene: TRBJ2-2
CDR3 DNA: TGTGCTAGCAGCTTAACTAGCGCCGACACCGGGGAGCTGTTTTTT
CDR3 protein: CASSLTSADTGELFF

V gene: TRBV7-3
D gene: TRBD1
clone size: .
J gene: TRBJ2-6
CDR3 DNA: TGTGCCAGCAGCTACCGACAGGGGTCCGGGGCCAACGTCCTGACTTTC
CDR3 protein: CASSYRQGSGANVLTF

V gene: TRBV10-2
D gene: TRBD2
clone size: few
J gene: TRBJ2-3
CDR3 DNA: TGCGCCAGTCAGTACGGGGCCCTAGCGGGAGCAAATACGCAGTATTTT
CDR3 protein: CASQYGALAGANTQYF

V gene: TRBV7-3
D gene: TRBD1
clone size: few
J gene: TRBJ1-1
CDR3 DNA: TGTGCCAGCAGCCCAGGGACAGCGACGAACACTGAAGCTTTCTTT
CDR3 protein: CASSPGTATNTEAFF

V gene: TRBV5-1
D gene: TRBD2
clone size: .
J gene: TRBJ2-1
CDR3 DNA: TGCGCCAGCAGCTTCCGGACTAGCGGGAGTGGCAATGAGCAGTTCTTC
CDR3 protein: CASSFRTSGSGNEQFF

V gene: TRBV7-3
D gene: .
clone size: many
J gene: TRBJ2-2
CDR3 DNA: TGTGCCAGCAGCTTAACAGCGCCGAACACCGGGGAGCTGTTTTTT
CDR3 protein: CASSLTAPNTGELFF

V gene: TRBV5-1
D gene: .
clone size: many
J gene: TRBJ2-3
CDR3 DNA: TGCGCCAGCAGCAACCAACAGCGTACAGATACGCAGTATTTT
CDR3 protein: CASSNQQRTDTQYF

V gene: TRBV27
D gene: .
clone size: .
J gene: TRBJ1-5
CDR3 DNA: TGTGCCAGCAGTTACGGGCCTAATCAGCCCCAGCATTTT
CDR3 protein: CASSYGPNQPQHF

V gene: TRBV28
D gene: TRBD1
clone size: many
J gene: TRBJ1-1
CDR3 DNA: TGTGCCAGCAGGCCCCCTACAGGGGCCGGGACTGAAGCTTTCTTT
CDR3 protein: CASRPPTGAGTEAFF